Described below is a single T cell receptor beta chain sequence and its context. The entry originates in a study of shared T cell receptors in the human thymus. CDR3 length: 16 amino acids. Germline-derived CDR1 and CDR2 are SEHNR and FQNEAQ (reference sequence). The junction had 9 bases not matched to a gene; V was cut back by 2 bases and J by 3 bases. Libraries were prepared by immunoSEQ multiplex PCR; TCRdb keeps only in-frame clonotypes and omits some of them. Of under 850,000 clones listed, approximately 87% are singletons. These records were also assigned to another study, of human thymus T cells. That study adds: Thymic resections from corrective heart surgery supplied the tissue.

The receptor's source is a boy under two years old with a congenital heart defect. The sample taken for sequencing was thymocytes. This rearrangement joins TRBV7-9 to TRBJ1-2; 7 bases are a match to TRBD1. The CDR3 here is CASSLNFDRADYGYTF. DNA of the CDR3: TGTGCCAGCAGCTTAAATTTCGACAGGGCGGACTATGGCTACACCTTC.